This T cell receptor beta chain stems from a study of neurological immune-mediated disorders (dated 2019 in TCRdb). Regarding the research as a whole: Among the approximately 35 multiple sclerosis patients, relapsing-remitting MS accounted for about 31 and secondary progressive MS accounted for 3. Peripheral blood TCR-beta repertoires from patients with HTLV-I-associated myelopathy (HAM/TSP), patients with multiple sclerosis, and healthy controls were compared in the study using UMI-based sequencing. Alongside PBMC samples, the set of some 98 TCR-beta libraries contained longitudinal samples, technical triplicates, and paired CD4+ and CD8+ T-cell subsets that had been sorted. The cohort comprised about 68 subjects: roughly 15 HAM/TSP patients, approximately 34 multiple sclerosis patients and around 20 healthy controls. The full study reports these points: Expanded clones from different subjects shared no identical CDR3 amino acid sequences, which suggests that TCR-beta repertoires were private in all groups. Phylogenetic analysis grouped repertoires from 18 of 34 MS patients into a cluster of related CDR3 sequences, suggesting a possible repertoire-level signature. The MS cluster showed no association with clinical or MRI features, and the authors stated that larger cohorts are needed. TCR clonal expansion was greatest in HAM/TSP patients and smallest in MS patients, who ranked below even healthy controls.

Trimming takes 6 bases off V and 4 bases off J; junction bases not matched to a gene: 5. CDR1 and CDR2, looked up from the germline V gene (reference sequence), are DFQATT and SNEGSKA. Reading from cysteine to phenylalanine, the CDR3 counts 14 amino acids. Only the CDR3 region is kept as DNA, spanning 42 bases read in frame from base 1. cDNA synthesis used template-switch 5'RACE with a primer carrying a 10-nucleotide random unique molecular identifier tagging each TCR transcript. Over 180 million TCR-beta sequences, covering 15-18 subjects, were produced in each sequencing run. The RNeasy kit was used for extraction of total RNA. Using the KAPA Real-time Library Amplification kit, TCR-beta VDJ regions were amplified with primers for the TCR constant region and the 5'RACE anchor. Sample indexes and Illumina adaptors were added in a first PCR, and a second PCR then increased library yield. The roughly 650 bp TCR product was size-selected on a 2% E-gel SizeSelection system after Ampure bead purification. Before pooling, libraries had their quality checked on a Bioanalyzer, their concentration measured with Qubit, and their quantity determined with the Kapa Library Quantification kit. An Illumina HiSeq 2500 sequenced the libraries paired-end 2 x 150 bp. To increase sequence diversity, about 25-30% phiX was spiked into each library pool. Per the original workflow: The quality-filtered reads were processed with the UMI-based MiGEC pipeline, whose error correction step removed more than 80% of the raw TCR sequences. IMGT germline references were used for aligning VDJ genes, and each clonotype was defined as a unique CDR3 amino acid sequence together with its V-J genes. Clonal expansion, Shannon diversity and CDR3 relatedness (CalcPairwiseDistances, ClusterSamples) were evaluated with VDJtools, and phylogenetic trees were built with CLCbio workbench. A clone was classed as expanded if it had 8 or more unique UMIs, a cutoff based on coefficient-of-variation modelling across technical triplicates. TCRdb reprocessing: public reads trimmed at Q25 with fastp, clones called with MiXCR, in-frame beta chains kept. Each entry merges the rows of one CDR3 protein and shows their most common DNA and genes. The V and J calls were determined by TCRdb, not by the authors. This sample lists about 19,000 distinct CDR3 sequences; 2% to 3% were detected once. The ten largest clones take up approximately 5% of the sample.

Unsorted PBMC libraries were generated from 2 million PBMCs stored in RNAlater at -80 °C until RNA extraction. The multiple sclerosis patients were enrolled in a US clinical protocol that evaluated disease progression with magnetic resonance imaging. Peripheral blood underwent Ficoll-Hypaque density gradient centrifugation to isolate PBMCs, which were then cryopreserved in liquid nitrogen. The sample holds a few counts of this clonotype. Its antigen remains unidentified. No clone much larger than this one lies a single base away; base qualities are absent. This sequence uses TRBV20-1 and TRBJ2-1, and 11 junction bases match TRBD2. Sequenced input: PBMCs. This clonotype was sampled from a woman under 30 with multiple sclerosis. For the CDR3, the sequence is CSALGTSGYNEQFF. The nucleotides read TGCAGTGCCTTAGGGACTAGCGGATACAATGAGCAGTTCTTC.